This TCR beta chain was observed in a study of T cell clones after liver transplantation. Study context: In this trial, immunosuppression withdrawal was attempted within 2 years of liver transplant. TCRbeta sequencing after a pre-transplant mixed lymphocyte reaction identified graft-donor-reactive clones, later tracked in post-transplant blood.

The data were produced by immunoSEQ multiplex PCR, yet TCRdb's version contains in-frame clones alone and is incomplete. The data contain about 51,000 clones, about 86% of them seen just once; the ten biggest clones take up around 15%. The CDR3 consists of 15 residues. J lost 1 base, V lost 5 bases, and 3 bases had no gene match. Per the germline V gene, CDR1 is SNHLY and CDR2 is FYNNEI. The clonotype was recovered from a human patient who received a liver transplant. The graft donor may have given rise to some T cells. V and J are TRBV2 and TRBJ2-3; 10 positions match TRBD2. The sequenced sample was CD8+ T cells from blood, obtained 12 months after liver transplant. CDR3 sequence reads: CASSRLAGRTDTQYF. Written as DNA, the CDR3 is TGTGCCAGCAGTAGACTAGCGGGCCGCACAGATACGCAGTATTTT.